One and the same sample provided the 13 T cell receptor beta chains below, sequenced in a study of T cell responses to AZD1222 COVID-19 vaccine. Sequencing used immunoSEQ multiplex PCR; TCRdb keeps in-frame clones, though not all of them. Here the sample spans 97,000 or so clones, roughly nine tenths being singletons. The source was peripheral blood, collected 28 days after the second AZD1222 dose. The origin of the receptors is an adult who received the AZD1222 COVID-19 vaccine.

A note on this clone: At the DNA level, this CDR3 is encoded by other sequences in the same sample as well. The genes are TRBV29-1 and TRBJ2-1; D gene uncertain. This CDR3 region has 13 residues. Trimming pared 3 bases from V and 0 bases from J, leaving 6 bases between. Germline-derived CDR1 and CDR2 are SQVTM and ANQGSEA. The CDR3 here is CSVERSSYNEQFF. The CDR3 DNA follows: TGCAGCGTTGAGCGTAGCTCCTACAATGAGCAGTTCTTC.

V usage is TRBV5-1 and J usage is TRBJ2-3, with 7 nucleotides matching TRBD2. Germline V gene lookup returns CDR1 SGHRS and CDR2 YFSETQ. The CDR3 totals 16 residues. V was clipped by 4 bases and J by 7 bases; unmatched bases: 15. The CDR3 region is CASSQPPDGDYYTQYF. The DNA of the CDR3 is TGCGCCAGCAGCCAACCACCGGACGGGGACTACTATACGCAGTATTTT.

The chain recombines TRBV27 with TRBJ2-1; 7 bases are shared with TRBD2. This CDR3 spans 13 amino acids. Unmatched junction bases numbered 7, after V lost 6 bases and J lost 8 bases. Germline CDR1 is MNHEY and CDR2 is SMNVEV (reference sequence). CDR3 sequence reads: CASRPSGRDEQFF. The CDR3 coding sequence is TGTGCCAGCAGGCCTAGCGGCAGGGATGAGCAGTTCTTC.

CDR3 amino acids: CASSSFGQGARTEAFF. The DNA for the CDR3 is TGTGCCAGCAGCTCGTTCGGACAGGGGGCGCGCACTGAAGCTTTCTTT. The rearrangement joins TRBV13 to TRBJ1-1, with 11 bases matching TRBD1. This CDR3 region has 16 residues. CDR1 PRHDT and CDR2 FYEKMQ come from the germline V gene (reference sequence). V gave up 4 bases and J gave up 4 bases; unmatched junction bases: 8.

This chain uses TRBV19 with TRBJ2-2; D remains unclear. V shed 2 bases and J shed 2 bases, with 12 bases lying between them. Germline CDR1 LNHDA, CDR2 SQIVND (reference sequence). The CDR3 is 16 residues long. The CDR3 DNA is TGTGCCAGTAGTATAAGCGCCGGAGTCAACACCGGGGAGCTGTTTTTT. This encodes CASSISAGVNTGELFF. Full variable domain (outside the CDR3, taken from reference TRBV19 and TRBJ2-2): DGGITQSPKYLFRKEGQNVTLSCEQNLNHDAMYWYRQDPGQGLRLIYYSQIVNDFQKGDIAEGYSVSREKKESFPLTVTSAQKNPTAFYLCASSISAGVNTGELFFGEGSRLTVL.

The chain employs TRBV7-2 and TRBJ1-5; tentative D call: TRBD1 (6 bases). Germline-derived CDR1 and CDR2 are SGHTA and FQGNSA. The CDR3 has 15 residues. V was cut by 5 bases and J by 0 bases, with 11 bases left in between. This CDR3 is CASSPTGASNQPQHF. Here the CDR3 DNA reads TGTGCCAGCAGCCCGACAGGAGCTAGCAATCAGCCCCAGCATTTT.

The chain recombines TRBV14 with TRBJ2-1; 9 bases agree with TRBD2. The CDR3 is 18 amino acids. CDR1 and CDR2 from the germline V gene are SGHDN and FVKESK. Trimming took 0 bases from V and 0 from J; bases not matched to a gene: 6. The CDR3 sequence: CASSQDGVSGSSYNEQFF. The CDR3 DNA reads as TGTGCCAGCAGCCAAGATGGGGTTAGCGGGAGCTCCTACAATGAGCAGTTCTTC.

The chain combines TRBV9 with TRBJ2-1; 8 bases line up with TRBD2. V lost 0 bases and J lost 0; bases outside the gene matches: 5. CDR1 is SGDLS and CDR2 is YYNGEE in the germline V gene. The CDR3 is made up of 17 amino acids. CDR3 amino acids: CASSVDQRESSYNEQFF. Written as DNA, the CDR3 is TGTGCCAGCAGCGTAGATCAGCGGGAGAGCTCCTACAATGAGCAGTTCTTC.

J is TRBJ2-1 and V is TRBV28; 11 bases agree with TRBD1. The CDR3 consists of 15 residues. The germline gives CDR1 MDHEN, CDR2 SYDVKM. V shed 4 bases, J shed 9 bases, and the junction held 8 bases outside the gene matches. The CDR3 protein is CASSYSGQGASEQFF. In nucleotides, the CDR3 is TGTGCCAGCAGTTACTCCGGACAGGGGGCCAGTGAGCAGTTCTTC.

V usage is TRBV29-1 and J usage is TRBJ1-1; tentative D call: TRBD1 (6 bases). Per the germline V gene, CDR1 is SQVTM and CDR2 is ANQGSEA. The V end was cut by 6 bases, the J end by 6 bases, with 11 bases between. The length of the CDR3 is 11 residues. The CDR3 DNA is TGCAGCGTCCGGGACAACGCTGAAGCTTTCTTT. Translated, it gives CSVRDNAEAFF. The entire variable domain, with the rest obtained from reference TRBV29-1 and TRBJ1-1, is as follows: SAVISQKPSRDICQRGTSLTIQCQVDSQVTMMFWYRQQPGQSLTLIATANQGSEATYESGFVIDKFPISRPNLTFSTLTVSNMSPEDSSIYLCSVRDNAEAFFGQGTRLTVV.

This chain connects TRBV9 to TRBJ2-3, with TRBD2 as a possible D gene (6 bases). V was pared by 4 bases and J by 1 base, with 16 bases between. The CDR3 covers 16 residues. Germline assignment: CDR1 SGDLS and CDR2 YYNGEE. The CDR3 nucleotides read TGTGCCAGCAGCCCCCAGCGGGCTGCACGCACAGATACGCAGTATTTT. Translation gives CASSPQRAARTDTQYF.

The chain couples TRBV5-1 to TRBJ2-7; 10 nucleotides agree with TRBD2. The CDR3 extends over 19 amino acids. Trimming at V came to 1 base and at J to 1 base, leaving 14 bases not matched to a gene. Germline V CDR1 and CDR2: SGHRS, YFSETQ. The CDR3 nucleotides are TGCGCCAGCAGCTTGATCGCTAGCGGGGGAGGGCGCAGATCCTACGAGCAGTACTTC. Translating gives CASSLIASGGGRRSYEQYF. The entire variable domain, with the rest obtained from reference TRBV5-1 and TRBJ2-7, is as follows: KAGVTQTPRYLIKTRGQQVTLSCSPISGHRSVSWYQQTPGQGLQFLFEYFSETQRNKGNFPGRFSGRQFSNSRSEMNVSTLELGDSALYLCASSLIASGGGRRSYEQYFGPGTRLTVT.

The chain employs TRBV29-1 and TRBJ1-2; D remains ambiguous. This CDR3 has 14 amino acids. Germline CDR1 is SQVTM and CDR2 is ANQGSEA. The V end was cut by 0 bases, the J end by 2 bases, with 10 bases between. In DNA form, the CDR3 reads TGCAGCGTTGAAGATGGTGCCAGCAACTATGGCTACACCTTC. Protein product: CSVEDGASNYGYTF. The variable domain in full, completed from reference TRBV29-1 and TRBJ1-2, reads SAVISQKPSRDICQRGTSLTIQCQVDSQVTMMFWYRQQPGQSLTLIATANQGSEATYESGFVIDKFPISRPNLTFSTLTVSNMSPEDSSIYLCSVEDGASNYGYTFGSGTRLTVV.